These 3 T cell receptor beta chains were sequenced from one sample in a study of vaccination effects on CD4 cells after COVID-19. These receptors are not linked to any known antigen. Repertoires were generated with immunoSEQ multiplex PCR, while TCRdb's copy carries only in-frame clones and drops some. Here the sample spans about 55,000 clones, around 67% being singletons. ViraFEST used viral peptide pools to expand antigen-specific CD4+ T cells before sequencing. Researchers isolated CD4+ T cells once approximately 10 days of culture had elapsed. Previously uninfected by SARS-CoV-2, the vaccine recipients also showed negative nucleocapsid antibodies. This specimen was CD4+ T cells from PBMCs cultured with SARS-CoV-2 spike peptides, taken before COVID-19 vaccination. The source of these receptors is a human donor who received a COVID-19 vaccine.

V gene TRBV7-2 combines with J gene TRBJ2-3; 14 nucleotides match TRBD2. There are 16 residues in the CDR3. The V and J ends lost 4 bases and 6 bases, in that order; junction bases with no gene match: 6. Germline V gene data show CDR1 as SGHTA and CDR2 as FQGNSA. The CDR3 is CASSYRLAGGADTQYF. The DNA of the CDR3 is TGTGCCAGCAGCTATAGACTAGCGGGAGGGGCTGATACGCAGTATTTT.

This rearrangement joins TRBV5-1 to TRBJ2-2, with a weak D call TRBD1 (6 bases). CDR3 length: 15 amino acids. The V gene's germline CDR1 is SGHRS and CDR2 YFSETQ. The V and J ends lost 4 bases and 1 base respectively, with 11 bases between them. The CDR3 nucleotides are TGCGCCAGCAGCCTCCTGACAGGGAACACCGGGGAGCTGTTTTTT. This gives the protein CASSLLTGNTGELFF.

The gene calls are TRBV10-3 and TRBJ1-1; the match to TRBD1 covers 7 bases. Trimming at V came to 6 bases and at J to 4 bases, leaving 8 bases not matched to a gene. Germline CDR1 and CDR2: ENHRY and SYGVKD. This CDR3 is built from 14 residues. The CDR3 DNA reads as TGTGCCATCAGACTACCGACAGGGAGCACTGAAGCTTTCTTT. Translated, it gives CAIRLPTGSTEAFF.